Below, 10 T cell receptor beta chains from the same sample are listed, as sequenced in a study of T cell changes during pregnancy in multiple sclerosis (dated by TCRdb to the late 2010s). To prepare the library, the immunoSEQ multiplex PCR assay was applied. As stored in TCRdb, this immuneACCESS dataset retains in-frame rearrangements with V and J assigned. A fraction of the clones does not appear; measured against another copy, unresolved V genes explain less than half of the discrepancy, and the remainder lacks a known reason. Present in this sample are tens of thousands of clones, roughly nine tenths of which were seen just once. More than 8% of the sample goes to the ten largest clones. The sample in question was peripheral blood, obtained after pregnancy. The receptor source for this set is a female donor in good health, enrolled as a control in a pregnancy study.

This chain connects TRBV29-1 to TRBJ1-4; TRBD1 matches at 8 bases. Trimming cost V 5 bases and J 8 bases; bases outside gene matches: 7. This CDR3 has 13 amino acids. Germline CDR1 is SQVTM and CDR2 is ANQGSEA. The chain's CDR3 is CSVSTGTGEKLFF. The DNA for the CDR3 is TGCAGCGTTTCGACAGGGACAGGCGAAAAACTGTTTTTT.

V is TRBV30 and J is TRBJ2-7; D might be TRBD2 (6 bases). CDR1 and CDR2 from the germline V gene are GTSNPN and SVGIG (reference sequence). Trimming removed 5 bases at V and 5 bases at J, with 16 bases between. The CDR3 totals 13 residues. The DNA of the CDR3 is TGTGCCTGGTCAATGTGGGGGGTGCACGAGCAGTACTTC. As protein: CAWSMWGVHEQYF.

This chain uses TRBV10-3 with TRBJ1-1, with TRBD1 matching over 7 bases. The J segment lost 7 bases and the V segment lost 10 bases, leaving 15 bases of the junction unmatched. CDR3 length equals 14 residues. The germline gives CDR1 ENHRY, CDR2 SYGVKD. The CDR3 loop is CASRRTQGEGEAFF. The CDR3 bases are TGTGCCAGCAGGCGGACTCAGGGGGAAGGTGAAGCTTTCTTT.

J is TRBJ2-5 and V is TRBV6-5, with a weak D call TRBD2 (6 bases). V lost 6 bases, J lost 4 bases, and 15 bases lay in between. Germline loops: CDR1 MNHEY, CDR2 SVGAGI. There are 14 residues in the CDR3. Here the CDR3 reads CASSRRTTRETQYF. Here the CDR3 DNA reads TGTGCCAGCAGCCGAAGGACTACCCGAGAGACCCAGTACTTC.

The V and J genes are TRBV11-2 and TRBJ1-4, with TRBD1 matching 7 bases. This CDR3 is 16 amino acids long. J gave up 7 bases and V 5 bases, and 13 bases lay outside the gene matches. The germline CDR1 and CDR2 sequences are SGHAT and FQNNGV. DNA of the CDR3: TGTGCCAGCAGCCTAAGACGAGACAGGGAAGGTGAAAAACTGTTTTTT. Translating gives CASSLRRDREGEKLFF.

The CDR3 loop reads CASSPAGVEAFF. The CDR3 DNA reads TGTGCCAGCAGCCCCGCCGGAGTAGAAGCTTTCTTT. The chain employs TRBV14 and TRBJ1-1, with D uncertain. V lost 4 bases and J 8 bases, leaving 11 bases between the germline ends. The germline CDR1 and CDR2 sequences are SGHDN and FVKESK. This CDR3 is 12 amino acids long.

The V call is TRBV10-3, the J call TRBJ1-5, with 7 nucleotides matching TRBD1. CDR1 and CDR2 (germline): ENHRY, SYGVKD. The junction had 5 bases not matched to a gene; V was cut back by 2 bases and J by 7 bases. The CDR3 consists of 14 residues. The CDR3 sequence: CAISEDRVYQPQHF. The CDR3 DNA reads as TGTGCCATCAGTGAGGACAGGGTCTACCAGCCCCAGCATTTT.

V gene TRBV6-4 combines with J gene TRBJ1-2; D may be TRBD1 (6 bases). V was trimmed by 0 bases and J by 4 bases, leaving 9 bases between them. This CDR3 comprises 14 residues. The germline gives CDR1 MRHNA, CDR2 SNTAGT. CDR3 DNA: TGTGCCAGCAGTGACTCCTCAGGGGCCTATGGCTACACCTTC. Amino acid sequence: CASSDSSGAYGYTF.

This rearrangement joins TRBV5-1 to TRBJ1-2, with unresolved D. The CDR3 is 15 residues long. Germline V lookup: CDR1 SGHRS, CDR2 YFSETQ. V shed 4 bases and J shed 0 bases, with 13 bases lying between them. CDR3 residues: CASSVQAGSNYGYTF. The CDR3 DNA follows: TGCGCCAGCAGCGTCCAGGCGGGTTCTAACTATGGCTACACCTTC. Looking up the rest from reference TRBV5-1 and TRBJ1-2 gives the full variable domain: KAGVTQTPRYLIKTRGQQVTLSCSPISGHRSVSWYQQTPGQGLQFLFEYFSETQRNKGNFPGRFSGRQFSNSRSEMNVSTLELGDSALYLCASSVQAGSNYGYTFGSGTRLTVV.

The gene calls are TRBV18 and TRBJ1-5; weak D call: TRBD1 (5 bases). Per the germline V gene, CDR1 is KGHSH and CDR2 is LQKENI. The CDR3 runs 15 residues. Between the trimmed V and J ends, which lost 6 bases and 7 bases, there was a span of 19 bases. CDR3 DNA sequence: TGTGCCAGCTCCCTAAACGCCGGGGGTAACCAGCCCCAGCATTTT. This gives the protein CASSLNAGGNQPQHF.